These T cell receptor beta chains were read from a single sample in a study of OX40 agonist ivuxolimab in advanced cancers. The protocol was immunoSEQ multiplex PCR, while the TCRdb copy is restricted to in-frame clones and leaves out a portion. Of tens of thousands of clones in the sample, 86% are singletons; the top ten hold less than 1.1%. The sequenced sample was CD4+ or CD8+ T cells sorted from blood, obtained in a trial of the OX40 agonist ivuxolimab. The receptors come from an adult with an advanced solid tumor such as melanoma, head and neck, liver or kidney cancer. Each CDR3 is given with its conserved first and last residue. Fields, in order: CDR3 DNA, CDR3 protein, D gene, V gene, J gene, clone size. A D gene is named only where the DNA matches it firmly. Rows give clone size only sometimes, using once, few, many, or a class for an expanded clone.

TGTGCCATCAGTGGGGGCCTTAACGGGGAGACCCAGTACTTC,CAISGGLNGETQYF,.,TRBV10-3,TRBJ2-5,.
TGTGCCAGCAGCCAAGATTGGGCATATGAGCAGTTCTTC,CASSQDWAYEQFF,.,TRBV4-2,TRBJ2-1,.
TGCAGCGTGGTATTACAGGGTAGCTACACCTTC,CSVVLQGSYTF,.,TRBV29-1,TRBJ1-2,.
TGTGCCAGCAGCGCTAGACTAGCGGGAGGAGTTTGGGAGCAGTTCTTC,CASSARLAGGVWEQFF,TRBD2,TRBV7-3,TRBJ2-1,.
TGTGCCAGCAGTGAACCGGGACTAGCGGGAGGGCTTGGGAACGGGGAGCTGTTTTTT,CASSEPGLAGGLGNGELFF,TRBD2,TRBV6-1,TRBJ2-2,.
TGTGCCAGCAGCTTTCAGGCGGGAGTAGTTGAGCAGTTCTTC,CASSFQAGVVEQFF,TRBD2,TRBV7-2,TRBJ2-1,few
TGTGCCAGCAGCTTAGACGTTCGTGGCTACACCTTC,CASSLDVRGYTF,.,TRBV7-2,TRBJ1-2,once
TGTGCCAGCAGCTTAGTAGGGACTAGGTCTGAGCAGTTCTTC,CASSLVGTRSEQFF,TRBD2,TRBV7-2,TRBJ2-1,.
TGTGCCAGCAGCTTAAACCGAGTGGGCAGTACCTACGAGCAGTACTTC,CASSLNRVGSTYEQYF,.,TRBV7-2,TRBJ2-7,.
TGTGCCAGCTCACCAATCCCAGGGGATTGGTACTTC,CASSPIPGDWYF,.,TRBV18,TRBJ2-7,once
TGTGCCAGCAGTTTTGGGGGCGGAGCCCTCCACTTT,CASSFGGGALHF,.,TRBV28,TRBJ1-6,.
TGTGCCAGCACCCGGACAGGGGCGGGGAACACTGAAGCTTTCTTT,CASTRTGAGNTEAFF,TRBD1,TRBV28,TRBJ1-1,.
TGCGCCAGCAGCCGGGGACAGGGCCCCTACAATGAGCAGTTCTTC,CASSRGQGPYNEQFF,TRBD1,TRBV4-1,TRBJ2-1,.
TGTGCCAGCAGCCCAGGCGCGCGGGAGAAAAAAAACATTCAGTACTTC,CASSPGAREKKNIQYF,TRBD2,TRBV9,TRBJ2-4,.
TGCGCCAGCAGCTTGTTCCAGGGGGTGGACGAGCAGTACTTC,CASSLFQGVDEQYF,TRBD1,TRBV5-1,TRBJ2-7,.
TGTGCCAGCAGTTTCCAGAGGACCCCGAGCACAGATACGCAGTATTTT,CASSFQRTPSTDTQYF,.,TRBV28,TRBJ2-3,once
TGTGCCAGCAGCACCGGAGGCCTAGCGGGACACACAGATACGCAGTATTTT,CASSTGGLAGHTDTQYF,TRBD2,TRBV7-9,TRBJ2-3,.
TGTGCCAGCAGCTTAGCTCGTCTCCAGGGGAATGAAAAACTGTTTTTT,CASSLARLQGNEKLFF,.,TRBV7-2,TRBJ1-4,.
TGTGCCAGCAGCTTACTTCTGGCCAGGGTGAACACCGGGGAGCTGTTTTTT,CASSLLLARVNTGELFF,.,TRBV7-2,TRBJ2-2,.
TGTGCCAGCAGTCAGTCCTCCGACGGCTACGAGCAGTACTTC,CASSQSSDGYEQYF,.,TRBV28,TRBJ2-7,.
TGTGCCTGGGGGACTAGCGGGACTGCGCAGTACTTC,CAWGTSGTAQYF,TRBD2,TRBV30,TRBJ2-7,once
TGTGCCAGCAGCCAGAGGGGAGGGGGGAACGAGCAGTACTTC,CASSQRGGGNEQYF,.,TRBV4-2,TRBJ2-7,.
TGTGCCAGCAGCCCGGGGATGTCTAATGAAAAACTGTTTTTT,CASSPGMSNEKLFF,.,TRBV4-2,TRBJ1-4,.
TGTGCCAGCAGCCAACTAGCGGGACTGGGGGAGACCCAGTACTTC,CASSQLAGLGETQYF,TRBD2,TRBV5-8,TRBJ2-5,.
TGTGCCAGCAGCAAGGACAGGGGTGGGGGAGATACGCAGTATTTT,CASSKDRGGGDTQYF,TRBD1,TRBV13,TRBJ2-3,.
TGTGCCAGCTCACCACGACTAGCGGGAAACACAGATACGCAGTATTTT,CASSPRLAGNTDTQYF,TRBD2,TRBV18,TRBJ2-3,.
TGTGCCAGCAGCTTGGGCGCCCCGGGGTTAAACACAGATACGCAGTATTTT,CASSLGAPGLNTDTQYF,.,TRBV5-8,TRBJ2-3,.
TGCGCCAGCAGCGACAGGGGCTTCTACAATGAGCAGTTCTTC,CASSDRGFYNEQFF,TRBD1,TRBV5-1,TRBJ2-1,.
TGTGCCAGCAGCGTAGCCAGGGATAGTGAAGCTTTCTTT,CASSVARDSEAFF,.,TRBV9,TRBJ1-1,few
TGTGCCTGGAGTGTACGGGGAGAGACCCAGTACTTC,CAWSVRGETQYF,.,TRBV30,TRBJ2-5,.
TGTGCCAGCAGGACCAGCGGGAGCTCCTACAATGAGCAGTTCTTC,CASRTSGSSYNEQFF,TRBD2,TRBV6-5,TRBJ2-1,once
TGTGCCAGCAGTGAGGTCAGCCATCAGCCCCAGCATTTT,CASSEVSHQPQHF,.,TRBV6-1,TRBJ1-5,.
TGTGCCAGCAGTAGAACCGGGACTAGCGGGACTAACACCGGGGAGCTGTTTTTT,CASSRTGTSGTNTGELFF,TRBD2,TRBV6-4,TRBJ2-2,once
TGTGCCAGCAGTAAGGGGACTTACTCCTACGAGCAGTACTTC,CASSKGTYSYEQYF,.,TRBV6-5,TRBJ2-7,.
TGTGCCAGCACACCGTTGGTAAGGGCCAACGTCCTGACTTTC,CASTPLVRANVLTF,.,TRBV6-1,TRBJ2-6,.
TGTGCCAGCAGCGCCTCACTAGCGGGAGGCCTTTTGGATGAGCAGTTCTTC,CASSASLAGGLLDEQFF,TRBD2,TRBV7-3,TRBJ2-1,.
TGTGCCAGCAGCTTAAGGGGGAACTATGGCTACACCTTC,CASSLRGNYGYTF,.,TRBV7-2,TRBJ1-2,.
TGTGCCAGCAGCGTAGACAGAAACACTGAAGCTTTCTTT,CASSVDRNTEAFF,.,TRBV9,TRBJ1-1,.
TGTGCCAGCTCACGGGGGACTAGCGATACCTACGAGCAGTACTTC,CASSRGTSDTYEQYF,TRBD2,TRBV18,TRBJ2-7,.
TGTGCCAGCAGCTCGTTTTGGGCTACTAGCGGGCCGAGCTCCTACGAGCAGTACTTC,CASSSFWATSGPSSYEQYF,TRBD2,TRBV5-6,TRBJ2-7,few
TGTGCCATCAGTGAGTCGGCGGGAGGGGGGGATGAGCAGTTCTTC,CAISESAGGGDEQFF,TRBD2,TRBV10-3,TRBJ2-1,.
TGTGCCAGCAGTCCAACGGGGACAGGGGAAGAAAAACTGTTTTTT,CASSPTGTGEEKLFF,TRBD1,TRBV11-2,TRBJ1-4,.
TGTGCCAGCAGCTTGGCCGTCGGCACAGATACGCAGTATTTT,CASSLAVGTDTQYF,.,TRBV5-4,TRBJ2-3,.
TGTGCCAGTAGTACGGGACAGCCGGCCGGTGAAAAACTGTTTTTT,CASSTGQPAGEKLFF,TRBD1,TRBV19,TRBJ1-4,.
TGTGCCAGCAGCTCCACGCCGGGTAGCTCCTACAATGAGCAGTTCTTC,CASSSTPGSSYNEQFF,.,TRBV13,TRBJ2-1,once
TGTGCCAGTGGGGATCAGCCCCAGCATTTT,CASGDQPQHF,.,TRBV7-9,TRBJ1-5,.